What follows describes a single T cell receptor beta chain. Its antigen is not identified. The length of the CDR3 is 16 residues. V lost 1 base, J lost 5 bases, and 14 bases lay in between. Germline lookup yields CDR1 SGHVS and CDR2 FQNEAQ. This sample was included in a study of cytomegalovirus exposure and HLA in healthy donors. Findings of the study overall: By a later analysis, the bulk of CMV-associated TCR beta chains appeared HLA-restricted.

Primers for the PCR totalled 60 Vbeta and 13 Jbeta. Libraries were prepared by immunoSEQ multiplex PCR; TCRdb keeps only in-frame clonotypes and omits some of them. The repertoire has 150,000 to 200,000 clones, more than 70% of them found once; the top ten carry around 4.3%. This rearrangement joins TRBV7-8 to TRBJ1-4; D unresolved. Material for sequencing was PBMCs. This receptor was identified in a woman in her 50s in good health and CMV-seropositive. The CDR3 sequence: CASSLDGNRRNEKLFF. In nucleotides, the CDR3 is TGTGCCAGCAGCTTAGACGGGAATAGGAGGAATGAAAAACTGTTTTTT.